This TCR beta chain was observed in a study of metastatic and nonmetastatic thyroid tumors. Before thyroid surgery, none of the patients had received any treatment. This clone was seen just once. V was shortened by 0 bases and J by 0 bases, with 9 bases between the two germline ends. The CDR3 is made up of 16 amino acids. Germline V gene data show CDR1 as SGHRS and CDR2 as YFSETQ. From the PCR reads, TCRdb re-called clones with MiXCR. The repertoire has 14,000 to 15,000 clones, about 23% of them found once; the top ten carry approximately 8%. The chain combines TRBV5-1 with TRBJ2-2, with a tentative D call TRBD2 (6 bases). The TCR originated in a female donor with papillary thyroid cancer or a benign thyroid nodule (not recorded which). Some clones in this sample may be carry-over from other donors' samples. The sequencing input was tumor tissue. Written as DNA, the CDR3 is TGCGCCAGCAGCTTGGATGGAGGGGCGAACACCGGGGAGCTGTTTTTT. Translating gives CASSLDGGANTGELFF.